The clone carrying this TCR beta chain showed up many times. Its specificity is unknown. The data originate from a study of T cell repertoires in cytomegalovirus infection. Overall study context: An indication of both CMV infection and matching HLA type came from public TCR beta signatures.

V dropped 5 bases and J dropped 2 bases, with 5 bases sitting between them. Germline V gene lookup returns CDR1 SGHTA and CDR2 FQGNSA. The CDR3 has 12 amino acids. TCRdb recomputed calls from the reads with MiXCR, one row per CDR3 protein. The sample carries 290,000 or so distinct CDR3 sequences, about a quarter recorded once. Study-wide results and limits: In two of eight donors, the top clonotype was HLA-C-restricted CMV-specific. CMV carriers having the relevant HLA were flagged by cumulative public TCR beta family frequency.

This receptor was identified in a human donor in good health (CMV status not recorded). Some clones in this sample may be carry-over from other donors' samples. The V gene is TRBV7-2, the J gene TRBJ2-3; no firm D call. The sequenced sample consisted of PBMCs. CDR3 protein: CASSEYTDTQYF. DNA of the CDR3: TGTGCCAGCAGCGAGTACACAGATACGCAGTATTTT.